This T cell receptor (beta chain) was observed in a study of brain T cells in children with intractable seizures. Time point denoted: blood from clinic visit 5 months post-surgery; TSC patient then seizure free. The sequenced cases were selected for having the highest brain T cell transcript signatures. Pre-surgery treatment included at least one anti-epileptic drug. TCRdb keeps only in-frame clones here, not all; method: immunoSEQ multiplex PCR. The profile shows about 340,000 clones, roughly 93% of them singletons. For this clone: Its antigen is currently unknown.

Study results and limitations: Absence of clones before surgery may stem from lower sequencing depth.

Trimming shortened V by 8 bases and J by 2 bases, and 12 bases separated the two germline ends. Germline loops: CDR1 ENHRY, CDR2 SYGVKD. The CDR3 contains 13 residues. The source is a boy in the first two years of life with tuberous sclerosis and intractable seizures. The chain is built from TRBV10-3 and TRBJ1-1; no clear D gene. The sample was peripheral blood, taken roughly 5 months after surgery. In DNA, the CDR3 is TGTGCCATCCGTCGGATCACAAACACTGAAGCTTTCTTT. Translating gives CAIRRITNTEAFF.